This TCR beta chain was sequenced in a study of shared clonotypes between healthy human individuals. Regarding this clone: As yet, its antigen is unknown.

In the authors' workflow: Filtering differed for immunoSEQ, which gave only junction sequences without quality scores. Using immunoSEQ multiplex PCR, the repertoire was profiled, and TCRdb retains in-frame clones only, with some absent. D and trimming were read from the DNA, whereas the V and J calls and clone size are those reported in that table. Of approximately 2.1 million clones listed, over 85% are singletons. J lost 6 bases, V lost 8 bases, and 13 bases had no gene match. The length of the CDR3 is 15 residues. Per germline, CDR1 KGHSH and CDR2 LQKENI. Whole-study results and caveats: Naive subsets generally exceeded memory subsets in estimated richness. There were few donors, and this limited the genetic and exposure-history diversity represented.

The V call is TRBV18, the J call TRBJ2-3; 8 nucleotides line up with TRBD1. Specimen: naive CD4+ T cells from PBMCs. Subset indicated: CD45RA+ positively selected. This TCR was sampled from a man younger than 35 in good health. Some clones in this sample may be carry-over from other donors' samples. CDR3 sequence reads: CASAPQGAPGDTQYF. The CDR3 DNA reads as TGTGCCAGCGCTCCCCAGGGGGCCCCAGGGGATACGCAGTATTTT.